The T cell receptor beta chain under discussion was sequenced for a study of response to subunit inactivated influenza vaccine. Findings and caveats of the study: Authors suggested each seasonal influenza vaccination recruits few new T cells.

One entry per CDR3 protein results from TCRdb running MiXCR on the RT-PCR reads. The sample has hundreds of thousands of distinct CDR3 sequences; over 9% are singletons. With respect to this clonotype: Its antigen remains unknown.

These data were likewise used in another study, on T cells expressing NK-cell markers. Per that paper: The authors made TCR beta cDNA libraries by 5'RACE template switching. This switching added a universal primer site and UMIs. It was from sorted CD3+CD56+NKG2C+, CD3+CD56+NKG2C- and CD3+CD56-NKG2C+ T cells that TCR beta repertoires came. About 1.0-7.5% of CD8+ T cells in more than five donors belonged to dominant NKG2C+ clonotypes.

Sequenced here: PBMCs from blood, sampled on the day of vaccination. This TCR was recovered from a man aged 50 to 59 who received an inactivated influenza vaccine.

The CDR3 DNA sequence: TGTGCCAGCAGTCGGGAGAGGGGAGGTTCACCCCTCCACTTT. Encoded protein: CASSRERGGSPLHF. The chain combines TRBV6-1 with TRBJ1-6; perhaps TRBD1 as D (5 bases). V gave up 5 bases and J gave up 9 bases, with 14 bases separating them. There are 14 residues in the CDR3. Germline-derived CDR1 and CDR2 are MNHNS and SASEGT.